This T cell receptor beta chain is from a study of cytomegalovirus exposure and HLA in healthy donors. Trimming removed 4 bases at V and 0 bases at J, with 11 bases between. Per the germline V gene, CDR1 is SGHTS and CDR2 is YDEGEE. The CDR3 runs 15 residues. Primers for the PCR totalled 60 Vbeta and 13 Jbeta. Measured with immunoSEQ multiplex PCR; TCRdb has only the in-frame clones, and not every one. This table holds 150,000 or so clones, 75% to 80% found once. Study-wide results and caveats: It was assumed in the presence/absence analyses that sequencing depth was roughly uniform across donors.

To note about this clone: Its target is not known.

The TCR sequence derives from a man between 40 and 49 years old in good health and CMV-seropositive. Material for sequencing was PBMCs. The chain joins TRBV5-8 to TRBJ1-5, with TRBD1 as a possible D gene (5 bases). CDR3 sequence (DNA): TGTGCCAGCAGCGGGGCCGAATATAGCAATCAGCCCCAGCATTTT. Translated, it gives CASSGAEYSNQPQHF.